This T cell receptor (beta chain) was sequenced in a study of blood T cell repertoires in COVID-19. Study-wide background: The origin of the acute and convalescent COVID-19 samples was the United States, Italy and Spain. T cells, B-cell-depleted T cells, or PBMCs provided the cDNA or gDNA that served as material.

In the source study's methods: Amplified reference gene primers provided the basis for estimating nucleated cell counts. Profiled with immunoSEQ multiplex PCR; TCRdb holds only in-frame clones, not every one. That table gives V, J and clone size, and the DNA gave D and trimming. The sample has some 65,000 clones, less than 90% seen once; the top ten hold 2.5% to 3%. From germline, CDR1 is MNHEY and CDR2 SVGAGI. Deletions cut 0 bases from V and 1 base from J, with 9 bases between. The CDR3 length is 15 residues. The source is a man at least 80 years old with acute or convalescent COVID-19. The J gene is TRBJ1-1, the V gene TRBV6-5; D gene unclear. The sample taken for sequencing was peripheral blood. CDR3 DNA: TGTGCCAGCAGTTACTCGCGGTTCTCGAACACTGAAGCTTTCTTT. Residues: CASSYSRFSNTEAFF.